Listed below are T cell receptor beta chains from one sample, sequenced in a study of tumor-infiltrating lymphocytes in primary liver carcinoma. TCRdb ran MiXCR on the multiplex PCR reads and lists one entry per CDR3 protein. The sample includes 95,000 to 100,000 distinct CDR3 sequences, about 63% of them seen just once. The sequenced sample was liver tumor tissue from sampling region 2. The receptors originated from a woman aged 55 to 70 with primary liver carcinoma and hepatitis B virus infection. Both conserved end residues are part of each CDR3. Fields, in order: CDR3 protein, V gene, J gene, clone size. Size tells how often a clone was seen (once, few, many) or the class of an expanded clone, and some rows leave it out.

CDR3 protein: CAHSLDFGLCVYNEQFF; V gene: TRBV11-3; J gene: TRBJ2-1; clone size: NA
CDR3 protein: CAWTTGLADYEQFF; V gene: TRBV30; J gene: TRBJ2-1; clone size: NA
CDR3 protein: CASSETVERGYTF; V gene: TRBV6-2/TRBV6-3; J gene: TRBJ1-2; clone size: NA
CDR3 protein: CASSTGTGLTEAFF; V gene: TRBV6-5; J gene: TRBJ1-1; clone size: many
CDR3 protein: CASSLWTQGRKEQFF; V gene: TRBV11-3; J gene: TRBJ2-1; clone size: NA
CDR3 protein: CASSPGVEAFF; V gene: TRBV18; J gene: TRBJ1-1; clone size: NA
CDR3 protein: CASSLGRGPNQPQHF; V gene: TRBV28; J gene: TRBJ1-5; clone size: few
CDR3 protein: CASRATLTGYSYGQYF; V gene: TRBV6-5; J gene: TRBJ2-7; clone size: NA
CDR3 protein: CASGLEGAWEKVFF; V gene: TRBV5-1; J gene: TRBJ1-4; clone size: NA
CDR3 protein: CSVMTSGHEQFF; V gene: TRBV29-1; J gene: TRBJ2-1; clone size: once
CDR3 protein: CASRDPPGQTSLAKNIQYF; V gene: TRBV28; J gene: TRBJ2-4; clone size: many
CDR3 protein: CASSPGTAYTEAVF; V gene: TRBV5-1; J gene: TRBJ1-1; clone size: NA
CDR3 protein: CANSPGLAGPDTQYF; V gene: TRBV11-2; J gene: TRBJ2-3; clone size: NA
CDR3 protein: CASSFRHAPPYKQYF; V gene: TRBV6-5; J gene: TRBJ2-7; clone size: NA
CDR3 protein: CASSSPGTGANEQFF; V gene: TRBV28; J gene: TRBJ2-1; clone size: few
CDR3 protein: CASSQEGSSTYEQYF; V gene: TRBV6-2/TRBV6-3; J gene: TRBJ2-7; clone size: NA
CDR3 protein: CASSATGSLTYEQYF; V gene: TRBV28; J gene: TRBJ2-7; clone size: few
CDR3 protein: CSWRGQEVAINIQYF; V gene: TRBV30; J gene: TRBJ2-4; clone size: NA
CDR3 protein: CASSGKGGTDTQYF; V gene: TRBV6-4; J gene: TRBJ2-3; clone size: few
CDR3 protein: CASSYSEGEQFF; V gene: TRBV6-6; J gene: TRBJ2-1; clone size: many
CDR3 protein: CASSLAGAYYGYTF; V gene: TRBV28; J gene: TRBJ1-2; clone size: NA
CDR3 protein: CASSLDMCIYF; V gene: TRBV12-3/TRBV12-4; J gene: TRBJ2-7; clone size: NA
CDR3 protein: CASSRPPDSYEQYF; V gene: TRBV28; J gene: TRBJ2-7; clone size: many
CDR3 protein: CASSADRVSIGGYTF; V gene: TRBV6-1; J gene: TRBJ1-2; clone size: many
CDR3 protein: CASSVPRAFF; V gene: TRBV28; J gene: TRBJ1-1; clone size: NA
CDR3 protein: CASTLEWASGGGYTF; V gene: TRBV11-2; J gene: TRBJ1-2; clone size: NA
CDR3 protein: CASSEPGQRSGELFF; V gene: TRBV25-1; J gene: TRBJ2-2; clone size: NA
CDR3 protein: CTSSLYAASTVELFF; V gene: TRBV7-9; J gene: TRBJ2-2; clone size: NA
CDR3 protein: CASTPTGQSNEKLFF; V gene: TRBV12-3/TRBV12-4; J gene: TRBJ1-4; clone size: many
CDR3 protein: CSAVDSLNYGYTF; V gene: TRBV20-1; J gene: TRBJ1-2; clone size: few
CDR3 protein: CASSPQAEQRDGYTF; V gene: TRBV5-1; J gene: TRBJ1-2; clone size: few
CDR3 protein: CASTPQRGTGPDSQYF; V gene: TRBV11-2; J gene: TRBJ2-3; clone size: NA
CDR3 protein: CASSQRGSSHEQYF; V gene: TRBV4-2; J gene: TRBJ2-7; clone size: NA
CDR3 protein: CASSLCLVAGGPRVEDQYF; V gene: TRBV11-2; J gene: TRBJ2-5; clone size: NA
CDR3 protein: CASSLAGGPLEQFF; V gene: TRBV11-2; J gene: TRBJ2-1; clone size: medium-sized
CDR3 protein: CASSIRMGGDQPQHF; V gene: TRBV11-2; J gene: TRBJ1-5; clone size: NA
CDR3 protein: CASSKPALSGFSNQPQHF; V gene: TRBV21-1; J gene: TRBJ1-5; clone size: NA
CDR3 protein: CATSRYPNTGELFF; V gene: TRBV24-1; J gene: TRBJ2-2; clone size: once
CDR3 protein: CVSSFLGLASPYEQYF; V gene: TRBV28; J gene: TRBJ2-7; clone size: NA
CDR3 protein: CASRLETGGTDTQYF; V gene: TRBV11-2; J gene: TRBJ2-3; clone size: few
CDR3 protein: CSVTSAGVYEQYF; V gene: TRBV29-1; J gene: TRBJ2-7; clone size: NA
CDR3 protein: CASSYWGAGSMQLF; V gene: TRBV6-2/TRBV6-3; J gene: TRBJ2-1; clone size: NA
CDR3 protein: CASGQAPLRTSGRATDTQYF; V gene: TRBV4-1; J gene: TRBJ2-3; clone size: NA
CDR3 protein: CASSEVRLGYEQYF; V gene: TRBV6-1; J gene: TRBJ2-7; clone size: few
CDR3 protein: CAISESTGENTEAFF; V gene: TRBV10-3; J gene: TRBJ1-1; clone size: once
CDR3 protein: CVSSFRGARTMGNEQFF; V gene: TRBV11-3; J gene: TRBJ2-1; clone size: NA
CDR3 protein: CASSLGSGRPTGKLFF; V gene: TRBV7-8; J gene: TRBJ2-2; clone size: NA
CDR3 protein: CASSPLASLDYGYTF; V gene: TRBV28; J gene: TRBJ1-2; clone size: many
CDR3 protein: CASSLVGSLNTGELFF; V gene: TRBV5-5; J gene: TRBJ2-2; clone size: NA
CDR3 protein: CASSVDADLKNIQYF; V gene: TRBV9; J gene: TRBJ2-4; clone size: NA
CDR3 protein: CASSDGTSGRSYNEQFF; V gene: TRBV11-2; J gene: TRBJ2-1; clone size: medium-sized
CDR3 protein: CASSLDTPRAGANQWNEKFF; V gene: TRBV7-9; J gene: TRBJ2-1; clone size: NA
CDR3 protein: CASSPGVAGSDTQHF; V gene: TRBV11-2; J gene: NA; clone size: NA
CDR3 protein: CASGMMGDTQYF; V gene: TRBV7-9; J gene: TRBJ2-3; clone size: few
CDR3 protein: CANSEGGNNSPLHF; V gene: TRBV10-2; J gene: TRBJ1-6; clone size: NA